Listed here is a single T cell receptor beta chain. Antigen unknown. J was trimmed by 1 base and V by 5 bases; bases with no gene match: 4. Germline lookup yields CDR1 MDHEN and CDR2 SYDVKM. The CDR3 is 14 amino acids. By 5'RACE template switching, TCR cDNA was produced, with a universal primer site and UMIs added in the process. TCRdb reprocessed the 5' RACE reads with MiXCR, giving one entry per CDR3 protein. Of about 340,000 distinct CDR3 sequences listed, 3% to 4.5% are singletons. The sample comes from a study of T cells after yellow fever vaccination. Notes on the study in general: FACS-sorted repertoires might harbor abundant contaminating clonotypes from the bulk population. Post-booster samples contained most primary-vaccination clones (approximately 96% CD4, approximately 88% CD8).

The rearrangement uses TRBV28 and TRBJ2-5; 7 nucleotides agree with TRBD1. This TCR came from a man aged 18 to 30 who received the YFV17D yellow fever vaccine. Sequencing used PBMCs, obtained 5 days after the yellow fever booster vaccination. The CDR3 coding sequence is TGTGCCAGCAGTCCACAGGGGCCCCAAGAGACCCAGTACTTC. It codes for CASSPQGPQETQYF.